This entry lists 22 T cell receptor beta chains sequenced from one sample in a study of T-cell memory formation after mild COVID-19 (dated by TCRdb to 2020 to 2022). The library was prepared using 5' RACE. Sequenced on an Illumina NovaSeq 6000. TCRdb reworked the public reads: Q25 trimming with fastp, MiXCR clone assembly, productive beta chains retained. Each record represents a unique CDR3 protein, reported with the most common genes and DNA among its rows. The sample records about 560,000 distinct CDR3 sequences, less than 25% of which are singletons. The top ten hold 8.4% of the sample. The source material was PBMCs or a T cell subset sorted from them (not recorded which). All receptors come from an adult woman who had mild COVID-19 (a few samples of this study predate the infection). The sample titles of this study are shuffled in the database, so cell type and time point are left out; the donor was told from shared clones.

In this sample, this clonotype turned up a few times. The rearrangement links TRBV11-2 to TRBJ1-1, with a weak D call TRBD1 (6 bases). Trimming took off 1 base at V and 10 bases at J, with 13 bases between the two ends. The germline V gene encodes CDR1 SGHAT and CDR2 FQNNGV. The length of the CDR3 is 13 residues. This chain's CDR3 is CASSLVVVGAAFF. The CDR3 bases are TGTGCCAGCAGCTTAGTGGTGGTGGGGGCAGCTTTCTTT.

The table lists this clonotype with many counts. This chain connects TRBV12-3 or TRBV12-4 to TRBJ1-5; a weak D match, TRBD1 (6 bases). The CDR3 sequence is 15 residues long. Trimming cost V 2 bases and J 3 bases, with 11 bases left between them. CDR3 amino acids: CASSLSGQPNQPQHF. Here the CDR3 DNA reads TGTGCCAGCAGTTTATCCGGACAGCCCAATCAGCCCCAGCATTTT.

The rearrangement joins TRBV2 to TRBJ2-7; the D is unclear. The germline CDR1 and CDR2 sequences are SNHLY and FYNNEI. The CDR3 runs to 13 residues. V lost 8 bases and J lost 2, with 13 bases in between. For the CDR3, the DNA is TGTGCCAGCTCCCTAGTTGTGGCCTACGAGCAGTACTTC. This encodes CASSLVVAYEQYF.

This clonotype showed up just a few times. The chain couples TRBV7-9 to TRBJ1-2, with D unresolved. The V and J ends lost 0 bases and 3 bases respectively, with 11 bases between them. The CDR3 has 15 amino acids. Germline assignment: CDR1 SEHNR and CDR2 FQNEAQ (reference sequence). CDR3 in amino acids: CASSLAARRDYGYTF. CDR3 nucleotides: TGTGCCAGCAGCTTAGCGGCCCGGAGGGACTATGGCTACACCTTC.

The CDR3 region is CASIGRETQYF. The DNA for the CDR3 is TGTGCCAGCATAGGGCGAGAGACCCAGTACTTC. The rearrangement links TRBV2 to TRBJ2-5; D gene unclear. Germline V gene sequence: CDR1 SNHLY, CDR2 FYNNEI. The CDR3 consists of 11 residues. Trimming left V 7 bases short and J 4 bases short, with 7 bases between.

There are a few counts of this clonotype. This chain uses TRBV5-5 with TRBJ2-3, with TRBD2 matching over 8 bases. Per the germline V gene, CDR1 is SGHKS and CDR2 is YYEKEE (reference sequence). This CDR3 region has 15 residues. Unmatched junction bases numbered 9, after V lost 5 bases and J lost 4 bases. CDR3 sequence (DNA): TGTGCCAGCAGTTCGGCGGGGGGCTTTGCAGATACGCAGTATTTT. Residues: CASSSAGGFADTQYF.

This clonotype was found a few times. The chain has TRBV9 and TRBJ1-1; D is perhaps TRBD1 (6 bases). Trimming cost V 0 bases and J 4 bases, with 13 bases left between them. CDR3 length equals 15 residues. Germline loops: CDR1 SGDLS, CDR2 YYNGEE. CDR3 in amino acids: CASSVGGLPSTEAFF. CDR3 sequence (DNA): TGTGCCAGCAGCGTAGGGGGGCTCCCCTCCACTGAAGCTTTCTTT.

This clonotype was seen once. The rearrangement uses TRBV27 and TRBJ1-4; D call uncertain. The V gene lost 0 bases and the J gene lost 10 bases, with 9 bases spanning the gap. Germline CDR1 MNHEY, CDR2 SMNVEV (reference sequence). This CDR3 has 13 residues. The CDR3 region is CASSLSMGGKLFF. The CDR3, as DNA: TGTGCCAGCAGTTTATCCATGGGCGGAAAACTGTTTTTT.

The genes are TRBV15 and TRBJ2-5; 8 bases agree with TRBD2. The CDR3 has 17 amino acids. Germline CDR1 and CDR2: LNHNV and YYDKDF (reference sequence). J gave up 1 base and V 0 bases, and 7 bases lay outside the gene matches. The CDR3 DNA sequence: TGTGCCACCAGCAGAGATCAACTAGCGGAGTTCCAAGAGACCCAGTACTTC. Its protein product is CATSRDQLAEFQETQYF.

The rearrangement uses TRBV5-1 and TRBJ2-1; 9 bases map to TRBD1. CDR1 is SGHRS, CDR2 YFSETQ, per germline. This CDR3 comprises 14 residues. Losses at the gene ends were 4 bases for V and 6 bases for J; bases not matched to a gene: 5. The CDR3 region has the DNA TGCGCCAGCAGCGTGGACAGGGGAAGCAATGAGCAGTTCTTC. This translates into CASSVDRGSNEQFF.

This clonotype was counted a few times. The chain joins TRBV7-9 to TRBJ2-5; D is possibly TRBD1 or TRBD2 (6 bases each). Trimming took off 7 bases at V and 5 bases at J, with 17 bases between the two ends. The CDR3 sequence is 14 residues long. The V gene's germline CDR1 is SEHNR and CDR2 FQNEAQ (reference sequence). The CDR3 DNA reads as TGTGCCAGCACCACGGTAGGGGGGTCGGAGACCCAGTACTTC. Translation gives CASTTVGGSETQYF.

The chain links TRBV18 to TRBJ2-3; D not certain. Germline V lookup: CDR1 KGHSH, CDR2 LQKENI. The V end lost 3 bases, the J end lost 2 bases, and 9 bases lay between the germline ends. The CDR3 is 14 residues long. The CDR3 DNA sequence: TGTGCCAGCTCACCCCGGGCCATCACAGATACGCAGTATTTT. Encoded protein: CASSPRAITDTQYF.

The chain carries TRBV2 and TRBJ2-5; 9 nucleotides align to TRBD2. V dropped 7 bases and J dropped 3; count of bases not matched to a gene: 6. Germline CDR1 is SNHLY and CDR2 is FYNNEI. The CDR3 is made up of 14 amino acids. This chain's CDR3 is CASKSRLAEETQYF. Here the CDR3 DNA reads TGTGCCAGCAAGAGCAGACTAGCGGAAGAGACCCAGTACTTC.

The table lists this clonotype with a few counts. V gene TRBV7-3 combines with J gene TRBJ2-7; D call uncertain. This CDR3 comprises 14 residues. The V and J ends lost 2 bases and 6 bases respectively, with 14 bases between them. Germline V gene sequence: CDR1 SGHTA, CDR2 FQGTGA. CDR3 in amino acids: CASSLGALPSEQYF. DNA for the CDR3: TGTGCCAGCAGCTTAGGAGCCCTGCCTTCCGAGCAGTACTTC. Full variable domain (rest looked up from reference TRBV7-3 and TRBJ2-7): GAGVSQTPSNKVTEKGKYVELRCDPISGHTALYWYRQSLGQGPEFLIYFQGTGAADDSGLPNDRFFAVRPEGSVSTLKIQRTERGDSAVYLCASSLGALPSEQYFGPGTRLTVT.

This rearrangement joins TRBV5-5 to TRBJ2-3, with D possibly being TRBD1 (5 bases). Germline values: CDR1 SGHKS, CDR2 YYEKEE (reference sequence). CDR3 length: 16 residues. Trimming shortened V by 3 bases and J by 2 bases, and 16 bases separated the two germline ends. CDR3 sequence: CASSSGHRGVTDTQYF. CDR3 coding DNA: TGTGCCAGCAGCTCTGGACACCGCGGAGTCACAGATACGCAGTATTTT.

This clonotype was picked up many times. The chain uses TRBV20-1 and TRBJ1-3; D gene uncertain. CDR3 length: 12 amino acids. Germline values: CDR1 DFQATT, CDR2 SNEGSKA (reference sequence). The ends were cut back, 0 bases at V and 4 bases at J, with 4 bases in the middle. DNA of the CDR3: TGCAGTGCTAGAGATAACGGAAACACCATATATTTT. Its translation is CSARDNGNTIYF.

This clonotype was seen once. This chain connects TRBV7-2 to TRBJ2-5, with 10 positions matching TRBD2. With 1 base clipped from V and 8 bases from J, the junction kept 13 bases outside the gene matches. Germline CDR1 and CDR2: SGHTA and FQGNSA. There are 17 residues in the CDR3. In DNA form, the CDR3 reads TGTGCCAGCAGCTTAGGCAATCTAGCGGGGGTGGCAGATACCCAGTACTTC. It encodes CASSLGNLAGVADTQYF.

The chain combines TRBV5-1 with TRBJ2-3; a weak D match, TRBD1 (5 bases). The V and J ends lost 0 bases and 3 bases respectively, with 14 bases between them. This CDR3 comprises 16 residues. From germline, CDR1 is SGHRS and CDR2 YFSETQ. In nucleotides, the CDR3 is TGCGCCAGCAGCTTGGAGGTTTTAGGGGTTACAGATACGCAGTATTTT. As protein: CASSLEVLGVTDTQYF.

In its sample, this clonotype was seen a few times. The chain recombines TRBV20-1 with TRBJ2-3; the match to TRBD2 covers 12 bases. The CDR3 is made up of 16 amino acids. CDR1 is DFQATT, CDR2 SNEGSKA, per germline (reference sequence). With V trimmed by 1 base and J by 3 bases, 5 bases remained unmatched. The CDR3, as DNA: TGCAGTGCTAGAGGAGCAACTAGCGGGAGGACAGATACGCAGTATTTT. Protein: CSARGATSGRTDTQYF.

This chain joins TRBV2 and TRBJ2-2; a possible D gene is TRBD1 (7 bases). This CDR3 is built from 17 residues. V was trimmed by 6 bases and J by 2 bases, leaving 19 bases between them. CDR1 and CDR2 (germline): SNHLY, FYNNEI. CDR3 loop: CASRRGPGTPNTGELFF. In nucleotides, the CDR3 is TGTGCCAGCAGGAGGGGGCCCGGGACTCCCAACACCGGGGAGCTGTTTTTT.

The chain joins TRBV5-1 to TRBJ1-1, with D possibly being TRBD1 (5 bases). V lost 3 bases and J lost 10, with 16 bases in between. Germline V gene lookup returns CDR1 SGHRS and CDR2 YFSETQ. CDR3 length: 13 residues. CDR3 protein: CASSSDQPGPAFF. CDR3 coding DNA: TGCGCCAGCAGCTCGGACCAACCAGGGCCAGCTTTCTTT.

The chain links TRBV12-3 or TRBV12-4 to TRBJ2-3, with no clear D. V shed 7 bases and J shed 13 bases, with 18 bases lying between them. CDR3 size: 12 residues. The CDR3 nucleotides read TGTGCCAGCACGCAAAACACTCGGACGAAGTATTTT. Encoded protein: CASTQNTRTKYF.